The sequence of this T cell receptor beta chain was determined in a study of long-term antiretroviral therapy in people with HIV. This clone is termed medium-sized (0.01 to 0.1%). Its antigen is currently unknown. This CDR3 region has 15 residues. The germline V and J ends were trimmed by 0 bases and 3 bases, with 12 bases remaining between them. Germline CDR1 is PRHDT and CDR2 is FYEKMQ (reference sequence). Findings and limits, study-wide: Investigators report no available data on ART adherence, viral resistance or therapy changes. Transplant donor controls retained higher diversity, though diversity increased after ART. Blood collection from about 2003 to 2018 possibly occurred under older ART regimens.

At survey level, the immunoSEQ assay was run in its v3.0 version. Target depth was roughly 35,000-50,000 T-cell genomes per sample. Method: immunoSEQ multiplex PCR; TCRdb's copy keeps in-frame clones and lacks some. The table includes roughly 17,000 clones, 91% detected once. Sequencing used unsorted PBMCs, obtained 0.3 years after starting antiretroviral therapy. This chain links TRBV13 with TRBJ2-7; D might be TRBD1 (6 bases). The clonotype originates from a man in his 60s with HIV. In DNA form, the CDR3 reads TGTGCCAGCAGCTTAGGCCCTACAGGGAACTACGAGCAGTACTTC. It codes for CASSLGPTGNYEQYF.